This TCR beta chain was sequenced for a study of blood T cell repertoires in COVID-19. Study at large: Specimens from acute and convalescent COVID-19 originated in the United States, Italy and Spain. Sources were T cells, B-cell-depleted T cells, or PBMCs; the material itself was cDNA or gDNA.

Here immunoSEQ multiplex PCR was the method, and the copy in TCRdb shows in-frame clones only, minus some. The table lists tens of thousands of clones, more than 75% of them singletons, with roughly a sixth in the top ten. The CDR3 runs 15 residues. The V end was cut by 4 bases, the J end by 6 bases, with 19 bases between. Germline V gene data show CDR1 as SGHDT and CDR2 as YYEEEE. The sample consisted of peripheral blood. The source of this sequence is a human donor in a cohort sampled during active COVID-19. The chain couples TRBV5-6 to TRBJ1-1; maybe TRBD1 (6 bases). CDR3 sequence: CASSPYSRGGPEAFF. The DNA of the CDR3 is TGTGCCAGCAGCCCGTACTCGCGGGGGGGGCCTGAAGCTTTCTTT.